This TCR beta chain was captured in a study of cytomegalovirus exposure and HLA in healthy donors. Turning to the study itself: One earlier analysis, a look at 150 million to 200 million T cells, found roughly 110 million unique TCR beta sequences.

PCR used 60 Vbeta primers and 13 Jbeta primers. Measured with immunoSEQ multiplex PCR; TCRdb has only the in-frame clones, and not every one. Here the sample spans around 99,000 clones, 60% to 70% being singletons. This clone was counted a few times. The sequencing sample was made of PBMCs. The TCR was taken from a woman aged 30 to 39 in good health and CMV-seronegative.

CDR3 region: CASSTTGEGQYF. Written as DNA, the CDR3 is TGTGCCAGCAGCACAACAGGGGAAGGCCAGTACTTC. This sequence joins TRBV28 and TRBJ2-5; 7 bases are a match to TRBD1. The CDR3 extends over 12 amino acids. The ends lost 6 bases at V and 10 bases at J; junction bases unmatched: 8. The germline V gene encodes CDR1 MDHEN and CDR2 SYDVKM.